A single sample gave rise to the 20 T cell receptor beta chains below, sequenced in a study of T-cell reconstitution after alpha-beta-depleted transplantation in children (dated by TCRdb to the mid-2010s). The library came from PCR. Instrument on record: Illumina HiSeq 2500. To normalize quantification of the TCRbeta repertoire, the TCR libraries were built with molecular barcoding that relied on unique molecular identifiers. TCRdb reworked the public reads: Q25 trimming with fastp, MiXCR clone assembly, productive beta chains retained. Each entry merges the rows of one CDR3 protein and shows their most common DNA and genes. This sample has 280,000 or so distinct CDR3 sequences in its table, and around a tenth of those were observed once. The ten most abundant clones make up about 20% of the sample. What this sample's treatment or condition label stands for: allogeneic hematopoietic cell transplantation with graft depleted of TCRalphabeta T cells and CD19 B cells.

Sequencing was performed on peripheral blood, taken 180 days after TCRalphabeta/CD19-depleted stem cell transplant. Receptors originate from a male patient aged 2 to 9 who had a stem cell transplant for chronic granulomatous disease, so the T cells may come from the graft donor.

The sample holds a few counts of this clonotype. This chain connects TRBV7-9 to TRBJ2-7; tentatively, D is TRBD1 (6 bases). From germline, CDR1 is SEHNR and CDR2 FQNEAQ (reference sequence). The CDR3 consists of 15 residues. Trimming shortened V by 4 bases and J by 4 bases, and 17 bases separated the two germline ends. CDR3 sequence (DNA): TGTGCCAGCAGCTCCCGGGCAGGGGACCAATACGAGCAGTACTTC. Amino acids: CASSSRAGDQYEQYF.

This clonotype was seen many times. The chain links TRBV19 to TRBJ2-7; tentatively, D is TRBD2 (5 bases). The CDR3 is made up of 14 amino acids. The germline gives CDR1 LNHDA, CDR2 SQIVND (reference sequence). V was clipped by 5 bases and J by 0 bases, with 11 bases between them. The chain's CDR3 is CASSPRVSSYEQYF. DNA for the CDR3: TGTGCCAGTAGTCCGCGGGTCTCCTCCTACGAGCAGTACTTC.

This clonotype showed up many times. The chain joins TRBV7-2 to TRBJ1-1; D unclear. Germline V lookup: CDR1 SGHTA, CDR2 FQGNSA. This CDR3 contains 11 residues. With 3 bases removed from V and 10 bases from J, the gap between germline ends came to 9 bases. The CDR3 spells CASSFFQPAFF. The CDR3 coding sequence is TGTGCCAGCAGCTTCTTCCAGCCAGCTTTCTTT.

This clonotype has ten or more counts. J is TRBJ2-1 and V is TRBV20-1, with D perhaps TRBD1 (6 bases). This CDR3 contains 14 residues. V shed 0 bases and J shed 6 bases, with 12 bases lying between them. Germline V lookup: CDR1 DFQATT, CDR2 SNEGSKA (reference sequence). CDR3 sequence: CSARDRRGSNEQFF. The DNA for the CDR3 is TGCAGTGCTAGAGATCGCAGGGGTAGCAATGAGCAGTTCTTC.

Many counts were recorded for this clonotype. V gene TRBV7-8 combines with J gene TRBJ2-1, with 8 bases matching TRBD2. Trimming removed 5 bases from V and 7 bases from J; junction bases left unmatched: 10. The V gene's germline CDR1 is SGHVS and CDR2 FQNEAQ. This CDR3 spans 15 amino acids. The CDR3 loop reads CASSKTSAKENEQFF. Written as DNA, the CDR3 is TGTGCCAGCAGCAAGACTAGCGCGAAAGAAAATGAGCAGTTCTTC.

This clonotype was seen many times. The chain joins TRBV5-1 to TRBJ2-5, with D unclear. Trimming cost V 4 bases and J 2 bases, with 9 bases left between them. CDR3 length: 13 amino acids. Germline V gives CDR1 SGHRS, CDR2 YFSETQ. Written as DNA, the CDR3 is TGCGCCAGCAGCGGTACTGGGCAAGAGACCCAGTACTTC. Its protein is CASSGTGQETQYF. The full variable domain, completed using reference TRBV5-1 and TRBJ2-5, is KAGVTQTPRYLIKTRGQQVTLSCSPISGHRSVSWYQQTPGQGLQFLFEYFSETQRNKGNFPGRFSGRQFSNSRSEMNVSTLELGDSALYLCASSGTGQETQYFGPGTRLLVL.

As concerns this clonotype: Just one base apart from a much larger clone, this may be a read error. The V call is TRBV12-3 or TRBV12-4, the J call TRBJ1-2; 11 nucleotides agree with TRBD1. The trim removed 2 bases at V and 8 bases at J, leaving 4 bases unmatched. The CDR3 has 14 amino acids. The DNA of the CDR3 is TGTGCCAGCAGTTTATGGGACAGGGGGAGCGGCTACACCTTC. Its protein product is CASSLWDRGSGYTF.

This clonotype was detected many times. The chain uses TRBV12-3 or TRBV12-4 and TRBJ2-3; D not resolved. This CDR3 is built from 12 residues. V shed 8 bases and J shed 9 bases, with 15 bases lying between them. Here the CDR3 reads CASGLGVGTQYF. The CDR3 DNA is TGTGCCAGCGGGCTCGGCGTAGGAACGCAGTATTTT.

Of note for this clonotype: With a much larger clone just one base away, this may be a read error. The chain is built from TRBV4-3 and TRBJ2-1; tentatively, D is TRBD2 (5 bases). This CDR3 is 15 amino acids long. Germline loops: CDR1 LGHNA, CDR2 YSLEER. The chain's CDR3 is CASSQVRRSYNEQFF. The CDR3 coding sequence is TGCGCTAGCAGCCAGGTCAGGAGGTCCTACAATGAGCAGTTCTTC.

This clonotype occurred many times. This sequence joins TRBV7-9 and TRBJ2-2; D unresolved. The germline CDR1 and CDR2 sequences are SEHNR and FQNEAQ (reference sequence). V dropped 5 bases and J dropped 6 bases, with 10 bases sitting between them. The CDR3 has 13 amino acids. CDR3 sequence reads: CASSAGFPGELFF. The CDR3 nucleotides read TGTGCCAGCAGCGCCGGGTTCCCCGGGGAGCTGTTTTTT.

The chain couples TRBV3-1 to TRBJ2-1, with 11 bases identical to TRBD2. The CDR3 is 17 amino acids. CDR1 and CDR2 from the germline V gene are LGHDT and YNNKEL (reference sequence). V lost 2 bases to trimming and J lost 12 bases; unmatched junction nucleotides: 15. The CDR3 coding sequence is TGTGCCAGCAGCCAATATCAGGGGTTAGCGGGAGGGCGGTTGCAGTTCTTC. It yields the protein CASSQYQGLAGGRLQFF.

This clonotype has a count of ten or more. The rearrangement uses TRBV5-5 and TRBJ2-1, with no clear D. The CDR3 is 12 residues long. V lost 0 bases, J lost 10 bases, and 8 bases lay in between. From germline, CDR1 is SGHKS and CDR2 YYEKEE (reference sequence). The CDR3 sequence is CASSLAFDEQFF. In nucleotides, the CDR3 is TGTGCCAGCAGCTTGGCCTTTGACGAGCAGTTCTTC.

There are many counts of this clonotype. The V call is TRBV2, the J call TRBJ2-7; D tentatively reads TRBD1 or TRBD2 (5 bases each). The germline CDR1 and CDR2 sequences are SNHLY and FYNNEI. V was trimmed by 4 bases and J by 7 bases, leaving 14 bases between them. This CDR3 is 13 amino acids long. The CDR3 sequence is CASSVGGKVEQYF. CDR3 bases: TGTGCCAGCAGTGTTGGGGGAAAGGTTGAGCAGTACTTC.

This clonotype occurred many times. The chain links TRBV27 to TRBJ2-7, with 8 bases aligning to TRBD1. The CDR3 runs 15 residues. V was pared by 2 bases and J by 3 bases, with 6 bases of the junction left unmatched. Germline CDR1 MNHEY, CDR2 SMNVEV (reference sequence). CDR3 loop: CASSLGQGKNYEQYF. CDR3 sequence (DNA): TGTGCCAGCAGTTTAGGACAGGGCAAAAACTACGAGCAGTACTTC.

V usage is TRBV19 and J usage is TRBJ2-7, with 7 bases aligning to TRBD1. The V segment lost 5 bases and the J segment 6 bases; nucleotides outside the gene matches: 1. Germline V gene sequence: CDR1 LNHDA, CDR2 SQIVND (reference sequence). The CDR3 runs 11 residues. The CDR3 region has the DNA TGTGCCAGTAGTTCAGGGGGCGAGCAGTACTTC. It is translated as CASSSGGEQYF.

This clonotype was observed at least ten times. The rearrangement joins TRBV20-1 to TRBJ2-1, with 10 bases matching TRBD2. Looked up from germline, CDR1 is DFQATT and CDR2 is SNEGSKA (reference sequence). The CDR3 is made up of 13 amino acids. The trim removed 4 bases at V and 7 bases at J, leaving 4 bases unmatched. The CDR3 sequence is CSAITSGKNEQFF. CDR3 nucleotide sequence: TGCAGTGCTATCACTAGCGGGAAAAATGAGCAGTTCTTC.

In its sample, this clonotype was seen many times. V usage is TRBV6-2 or TRBV6-3 and J usage is TRBJ2-1; 9 bases fit TRBD2. CDR3 length: 16 residues. Germline V CDR1 and CDR2: MNHEY, SVGEGT. Unmatched junction bases numbered 8, after V lost 4 bases and J lost 4 bases. Here the CDR3 DNA reads TGTGCCAGCAGTTCTACGCGGGGGGGCACGTACAATGAGCAGTTCTTC. Encoded protein: CASSSTRGGTYNEQFF.

The V gene is TRBV3-1, the J gene TRBJ2-1, with 11 nucleotides matching TRBD2. The germline V gene has CDR1 LGHDT and CDR2 YNNKEL (reference sequence). CDR3 length equals 15 residues. With V trimmed by 4 bases and J by 8 bases, 7 bases remained unmatched. This CDR3 reads CASSLTSGNFHEQFF. In DNA, the CDR3 is TGTGCCAGCAGCCTGACTAGCGGGAACTTCCATGAGCAGTTCTTC.

The sample holds many counts of this clonotype. The CDR3 coding sequence is TGCGCCAGCCTGCGGCATACTGAAGCTTTCTTT. Protein sequence: CASLRHTEAFF. The rearrangement links TRBV5-1 to TRBJ1-1; no clear D gene. In germline, CDR1 is SGHRS, CDR2 YFSETQ. The CDR3 length is 11 residues. Trimming stripped 7 bases from V and 5 bases from J, with 9 bases between.

Many counts were recorded for this clonotype. V is TRBV28 and J is TRBJ2-1, with 9 bases fitting TRBD2. V was clipped by 8 bases and J by 2 bases; unmatched bases: 4. The CDR3 is 14 residues long. Looked up from germline, CDR1 is MDHEN and CDR2 is SYDVKM. CDR3 protein: CASVRLAAYNEQFF. In DNA form, the CDR3 reads TGTGCCAGCGTGAGACTAGCGGCCTACAATGAGCAGTTCTTC.